These 7 T cell receptor beta chains were all obtained from the same sample, sequenced in a study of shared clonotypes between healthy human individuals. Naive CD8 populations comprised CD45RO-negative cells positively selected for CCR7, excluding terminally differentiated effector memory CD45RA+ cells. Profiled with immunoSEQ multiplex PCR; TCRdb holds only in-frame clones, not every one. There are 2 million or so clones in the sample; about 95% occur only once, and more than 0.95% lies in the top ten. Material: naive CD8+ T cells sorted from blood. All receptors come from a man younger than 30 in good health.

The rearrangement links TRBV5-6 to TRBJ1-1; D is uncertain. The CDR3 has 12 amino acids. V was shortened by 5 bases and J by 3 bases, with 8 bases between the two germline ends. The V gene's germline CDR1 is SGHDT and CDR2 YYEEEE. The CDR3 DNA sequence: TGTGCCAGCAGTTACCAGGACACTGAAGCTTTCTTT. Translated: CASSYQDTEAFF.

The rearrangement links TRBV5-1 to TRBJ1-3, with 7 positions matching TRBD1. The germline CDR1 and CDR2 sequences are SGHRS and YFSETQ. V lost 0 bases to trimming and J lost 0 bases; unmatched junction nucleotides: 9. The CDR3 is 18 amino acids. In DNA form, the CDR3 reads TGCGCCAGCAGCTTGGAACCCATGACAGGGTTCTCTGGAAACACCATATATTTT. Amino acids: CASSLEPMTGFSGNTIYF.

The chain joins TRBV7-9 to TRBJ1-5; 7 bases are a match to TRBD1. Germline V lookup: CDR1 SEHNR, CDR2 FQNEAQ (reference sequence). J lost 4 bases, V lost 5 bases, and 5 bases had no gene match. The CDR3 extends over 14 amino acids. The CDR3: CASSEWTGNQPQHF. The CDR3 DNA is TGTGCCAGCAGCGAATGGACAGGAAATCAGCCCCAGCATTTT.

This clone was counted only a few times. The rearrangement links TRBV25-1 to TRBJ1-2; TRBD1 aligns across 7 bases. Germline CDR1 MGHDK, CDR2 SYGVNS. The CDR3 loop spans 13 amino acids. Trimming removed 4 bases from V and 3 bases from J; junction bases left unmatched: 2. The DNA of the CDR3 is TGTGCCAGCAGTGGCGGGACAGACTATGGCTACACCTTC. Translation: CASSGGTDYGYTF.

This chain joins TRBV18 and TRBJ2-7, with 12 bases lining up with TRBD2. The junction had 5 bases not matched to a gene; V was cut back by 3 bases and J by 2 bases. Germline V gene data show CDR1 as KGHSH and CDR2 as LQKENI. This CDR3 has 16 amino acids. In nucleotides, the CDR3 is TGTGCCAGCTCACCCCGACTAGCGGGGGCCCCCTACGAGCAGTACTTC. Amino acid sequence: CASSPRLAGAPYEQYF. The variable domain in full, with the rest retrieved from reference TRBV18 and TRBJ2-7, is NAGVMQNPRHLVRRRGQEARLRCSPMKGHSHVYWYRQLPEEGLKFMVYLQKENIIDESGMPKERFSAEFPKEGPSILRIQQVVRGDSAAYFCASSPRLAGAPYEQYFGPGTRLTVT.

The chain carries TRBV10-1 and TRBJ2-7; a weak D match, TRBD2 (5 bases). V lost 4 bases and J lost 0, with 13 bases in between. There are 15 residues in the CDR3. CDR1 is WNHNN and CDR2 is SYGVQD in the germline V gene (reference sequence). CDR3 sequence: CASSVRRASSYEQYF. The DNA for the CDR3 is TGCGCCAGCAGTGTAAGGCGGGCGAGCTCCTACGAGCAGTACTTC.

The chain joins TRBV27 to TRBJ2-3, with D perhaps matching TRBD1 (6 bases). The germline V and J ends were trimmed by 3 bases and 0 bases, with 10 bases remaining between them. The CDR3 is 15 residues long. Germline loops: CDR1 MNHEY, CDR2 SMNVEV (reference sequence). CDR3 amino acids: CASSFVGASTDTQYF. For the CDR3, the DNA is TGTGCCAGCAGTTTTGTGGGGGCTAGCACAGATACGCAGTATTTT.